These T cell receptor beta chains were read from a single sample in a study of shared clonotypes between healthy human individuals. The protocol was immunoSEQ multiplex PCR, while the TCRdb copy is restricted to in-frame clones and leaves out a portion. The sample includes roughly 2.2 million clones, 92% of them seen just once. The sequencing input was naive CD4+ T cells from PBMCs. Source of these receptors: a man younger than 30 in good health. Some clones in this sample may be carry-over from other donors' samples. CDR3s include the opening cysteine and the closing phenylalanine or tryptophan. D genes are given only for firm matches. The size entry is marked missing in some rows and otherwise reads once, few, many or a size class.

CDR3 protein: CASSLRGELFF
CDR3 DNA: TGTGCCAGCAGCTTACGCGGGGAGCTGTTTTTT
D gene: -
clone size: -
V gene: TRBV7-8
J gene: TRBJ2-2

CDR3 protein: CASSQGEGTARDTQYF
CDR3 DNA: TGTGCCAGCAGCCAAGGGGAGGGGACCGCCAGGGATACGCAGTATTTT
D gene: TRBD2
clone size: -
V gene: TRBV4-2
J gene: TRBJ2-3

CDR3 protein: CASSPDAGLGTDTQYF
CDR3 DNA: TGTGCCAGCAGCCCCGACGCCGGATTGGGCACAGATACGCAGTATTTT
D gene: -
clone size: -
V gene: TRBV5-8
J gene: TRBJ2-3

CDR3 protein: CASHPGLQGAGGEQYF
CDR3 DNA: TGTGCCAGCCACCCGGGCCTCCAGGGGGCAGGAGGTGAGCAGTACTTC
D gene: TRBD1
clone size: -
V gene: TRBV28
J gene: TRBJ2-7

CDR3 protein: CASRAGQQAYQPQHF
CDR3 DNA: TGTGCCAGCAGGGCGGGACAGCAAGCCTATCAGCCCCAGCATTTT
D gene: TRBD1
clone size: -
V gene: TRBV28
J gene: TRBJ1-5

CDR3 protein: CASSPGLFTDTQYF
CDR3 DNA: TGTGCCAGCAGCCCCGGACTTTTCACAGATACGCAGTATTTT
D gene: -
clone size: -
V gene: TRBV7-9
J gene: TRBJ2-3

CDR3 protein: CASSPGVLAKNIQYF
CDR3 DNA: TGTGCCAGCAGTCCCGGGGTCCTAGCCAAAAACATTCAGTACTTC
D gene: -
clone size: -
V gene: TRBV6-5
J gene: TRBJ2-4

CDR3 protein: CASSGGGAGEKLFF
CDR3 DNA: TGTGCCAGCAGTGGAGGGGGCGCCGGGGAAAAACTGTTTTTT
D gene: TRBD1
clone size: -
V gene: TRBV6-1
J gene: TRBJ1-4

CDR3 protein: CAWSGGGQGKNIQYF
CDR3 DNA: TGTGCCTGGAGCGGGGGGGGACAGGGAAAAAACATTCAGTACTTC
D gene: -
clone size: -
V gene: TRBV30
J gene: TRBJ2-4

CDR3 protein: CASSLYRGRDYGYTF
CDR3 DNA: TGTGCCAGCAGTCTCTACAGGGGGCGCGACTATGGCTACACCTTC
D gene: TRBD1
clone size: -
V gene: TRBV6-5
J gene: TRBJ1-2

CDR3 protein: CASSFSGTGSNQPQHF
CDR3 DNA: TGTGCCAGCAGTTTTTCCGGGACAGGTAGCAATCAGCCCCAGCATTTT
D gene: TRBD1
clone size: -
V gene: TRBV27
J gene: TRBJ1-5

CDR3 protein: CASSLTRREEQYF
CDR3 DNA: TGTGCCAGCAGCCTTACCCGCAGGGAGGAGCAGTACTTC
D gene: -
clone size: -
V gene: TRBV13
J gene: TRBJ2-7

CDR3 protein: CASSQGTAFQPQHF
CDR3 DNA: TGTGCCAGCAGCCAAGGGACGGCTTTCCAGCCCCAGCATTTT
D gene: -
clone size: few
V gene: TRBV7-9
J gene: TRBJ1-5

CDR3 protein: CASSLGPGTGVEQYF
CDR3 DNA: TGTGCCAGCAGCTTAGGCCCTGGGACAGGGGTCGAGCAGTACTTC
D gene: TRBD1
clone size: -
V gene: TRBV7-2
J gene: TRBJ2-7

CDR3 protein: CASSLGTSGLYNEQFF
CDR3 DNA: TGCGCCAGCAGCTTGGGAACTAGCGGGTTGTACAATGAGCAGTTCTTC
D gene: TRBD2
clone size: -
V gene: TRBV5-1
J gene: TRBJ2-1

CDR3 protein: CASSPGYSGYTF
CDR3 DNA: TGTGCCAGCAGCCCAGGATACTCTGGCTACACCTTC
D gene: -
clone size: -
V gene: TRBV7-9
J gene: TRBJ1-2

CDR3 protein: CAWGRGRRNSPLHF
CDR3 DNA: TGTGCCTGGGGACGGGGGCGGCGGAATTCACCCCTCCACTTT
D gene: -
clone size: -
V gene: TRBV30
J gene: TRBJ1-6

CDR3 protein: CAISDQGRSEAFF
CDR3 DNA: TGTGCCATCAGTGACCAGGGTCGAAGTGAAGCTTTCTTT
D gene: -
clone size: few
V gene: TRBV10-3
J gene: TRBJ1-1

CDR3 protein: CASSLLGTSGFYNEQFF
CDR3 DNA: TGTGCCAGCAGCTTATTGGGGACTAGCGGGTTTTACAATGAGCAGTTCTTC
D gene: TRBD2
clone size: -
V gene: TRBV11-2
J gene: TRBJ2-1

CDR3 protein: CASSLRIDSLYGYTF
CDR3 DNA: TGTGCCAGCAGCTTGAGGATTGACAGTCTCTATGGCTACACCTTC
D gene: -
clone size: -
V gene: TRBV7-2
J gene: TRBJ1-2

CDR3 protein: CASSSASGIDTQYF
CDR3 DNA: TGTGCCAGCAGCTCAGCTAGCGGGATAGATACGCAGTATTTT
D gene: TRBD2
clone size: -
V gene: TRBV5-4
J gene: TRBJ2-3

CDR3 protein: CASSSSTVASYGYTF
CDR3 DNA: TGTGCCAGCAGTTCATCGACAGTGGCTAGCTATGGCTACACCTTC
D gene: -
clone size: -
V gene: TRBV28
J gene: TRBJ1-2

CDR3 protein: CASRSRGDGLEQPQHF
CDR3 DNA: TGTGCCAGTAGAAGTCGGGGGGACGGGCTGGAGCAGCCCCAGCATTTT
D gene: -
clone size: -
V gene: TRBV19
J gene: TRBJ1-5

CDR3 protein: CASSRGLAGPNEQFF
CDR3 DNA: TGCGCCAGCAGCCGGGGACTAGCGGGCCCCAATGAGCAGTTCTTC
D gene: TRBD2
clone size: -
V gene: TRBV5-1
J gene: TRBJ2-1

CDR3 protein: CASSRVAGGPGELFF
CDR3 DNA: TGTGCCAGCAGCCGCGTAGCGGGAGGGCCCGGGGAGCTGTTTTTT
D gene: TRBD2
clone size: -
V gene: TRBV7-8
J gene: TRBJ2-2

CDR3 protein: CASSIGPMNTEAFF
CDR3 DNA: TGTGCCAGTAGTATAGGGCCCATGAACACTGAAGCTTTCTTT
D gene: -
clone size: -
V gene: TRBV19
J gene: TRBJ1-1

CDR3 protein: CASSPGTSGSRNEQFF
CDR3 DNA: TGCGCCAGCAGCCCAGGGACTAGCGGGAGTCGTAATGAGCAGTTCTTC
D gene: TRBD2
clone size: -
V gene: TRBV4-1
J gene: TRBJ2-1

CDR3 protein: CASEALAQGTQYF
CDR3 DNA: TGTGCCAGCGAGGCCCTAGCGCAAGGGACCCAGTACTTC
D gene: -
clone size: -
V gene: TRBV2
J gene: TRBJ2-5

CDR3 protein: CASSNRVRQETQYF
CDR3 DNA: TGTGCCAGCAGCAACAGGGTTCGCCAAGAGACCCAGTACTTC
D gene: -
clone size: -
V gene: TRBV21-1
J gene: TRBJ2-5

CDR3 protein: CASSLGENQPQHF
CDR3 DNA: TGCGCCAGCAGCCTGGGGGAGAATCAGCCCCAGCATTTT
D gene: -
clone size: -
V gene: TRBV4-1
J gene: TRBJ1-5

CDR3 protein: CASSRGRNTEAFF
CDR3 DNA: TGTGCCAGCAGTCGAGGAAGGAACACTGAAGCTTTCTTT
D gene: -
clone size: few
V gene: TRBV4-2
J gene: TRBJ1-1

CDR3 protein: CASSFEQETQYF
CDR3 DNA: TGTGCCAGCAGCTTCGAGCAAGAGACCCAGTACTTC
D gene: -
clone size: -
V gene: TRBV5-4
J gene: TRBJ2-5

CDR3 protein: CASSSGWAPFMNTEAFF
CDR3 DNA: TGTGCCAGCAGCTCCGGTTGGGCACCTTTTATGAACACTGAAGCTTTCTTT
D gene: -
clone size: -
V gene: TRBV13
J gene: TRBJ1-1

CDR3 protein: CASSPPFTGELFF
CDR3 DNA: TGTGCCAGCTCTCCCCCCTTCACCGGGGAGCTGTTTTTT
D gene: -
clone size: -
V gene: TRBV28
J gene: TRBJ2-2

CDR3 protein: CASSVDRNNEQFF
CDR3 DNA: TGTGCCAGCAGCGTAGACAGAAACAATGAGCAGTTCTTC
D gene: -
clone size: -
V gene: TRBV2
J gene: TRBJ2-1

CDR3 protein: CASGLEYPTYEQYF
CDR3 DNA: TGTGCCAGCGGGTTGGAATACCCTACCTACGAGCAGTACTTC
D gene: -
clone size: -
V gene: TRBV5-4
J gene: TRBJ2-7

CDR3 protein: CASSPTYYEQYF
CDR3 DNA: TGTGCCAGCTCTCCCACTTACTACGAGCAGTACTTC
D gene: -
clone size: -
V gene: TRBV6-4
J gene: TRBJ2-7

CDR3 protein: CASSLGLAGIGEQFF
CDR3 DNA: TGTGCCAGCAGCTTGGGACTAGCGGGGATTGGAGAGCAGTTCTTC
D gene: TRBD2
clone size: -
V gene: TRBV7-9
J gene: TRBJ2-1

CDR3 protein: CATSILTGGTEAFF
CDR3 DNA: TGTGCCACCAGCATTCTCACAGGGGGCACTGAAGCTTTCTTT
D gene: TRBD1
clone size: -
V gene: TRBV15
J gene: TRBJ1-1

CDR3 protein: CASRGGVGQTEAFF
CDR3 DNA: TGTGCCAGCAGGGGGGGGGTCGGTCAGACTGAAGCTTTCTTT
D gene: -
clone size: -
V gene: TRBV2
J gene: TRBJ1-1

CDR3 protein: CAISEQGGETQYF
CDR3 DNA: TGTGCCATCAGTGAACAGGGAGGAGAGACCCAGTACTTC
D gene: -
clone size: -
V gene: TRBV10-3
J gene: TRBJ2-5

CDR3 protein: CASSYSGQGGNTIYF
CDR3 DNA: TGTGCCAGCAGTTACTCGGGACAGGGGGGAAACACCATATATTTT
D gene: TRBD1
clone size: -
V gene: TRBV6-5
J gene: TRBJ1-3

CDR3 protein: CSVEGHLNTEAFF
CDR3 DNA: TGCAGCGTTGAGGGACATCTTAACACTGAAGCTTTCTTT
D gene: -
clone size: few
V gene: TRBV29-1
J gene: TRBJ1-1

CDR3 protein: CASSFRTGDADEQYF
CDR3 DNA: TGCGCCAGCAGCTTTCGGACAGGGGACGCTGACGAGCAGTACTTC
D gene: TRBD1
clone size: -
V gene: TRBV5-1
J gene: TRBJ2-7

CDR3 protein: CASSESGRGGNQPQHF
CDR3 DNA: TGTGCCAGCAGTGAAAGCGGTCGTGGGGGCAATCAGCCCCAGCATTTT
D gene: -
clone size: once
V gene: TRBV6-1
J gene: TRBJ1-5

CDR3 protein: CASSLEGNYGYTF
CDR3 DNA: TGTGCCAGCAGCTTGGAGGGTAACTATGGCTACACCTTC
D gene: -
clone size: -
V gene: TRBV5-5
J gene: TRBJ1-2

CDR3 protein: CASSLFATVLSYEQYF
CDR3 DNA: TGTGCCAGCAGCTTATTCGCGACAGTGCTCTCCTACGAGCAGTACTTC
D gene: -
clone size: -
V gene: TRBV7-2
J gene: TRBJ2-7

CDR3 protein: CASSFLGTSDDEQFF
CDR3 DNA: TGTGCCAGCAGTTTTCTTGGGACTAGCGACGATGAGCAGTTCTTC
D gene: TRBD2
clone size: -
V gene: TRBV27
J gene: TRBJ2-1

CDR3 protein: CASSPPGLGSPLHF
CDR3 DNA: TGTGCCAGCTCACCGCCGGGATTAGGTTCACCCCTCCACTTT
D gene: -
clone size: -
V gene: TRBV18
J gene: TRBJ1-6